A single sample gave rise to the 22 T cell receptor beta chains below, sequenced in a study of blood T cells in healthy people across ages (dated by TCRdb to about 2015). Library preparation was by 5' RACE. The sample was run on an Illumina HiSeq 2500. A second PCR of roughly 7 to 11 cycles was performed with a sample-barcoded 5' primer and a J-beta primer mix. TCRdb passed the public sequencing reads through fastp at Q25 and MiXCR, retaining productive beta sequences. For every CDR3 protein sequence, its rows merge into one entry that carries the most common genes and DNA. For this sample the table gives about 1.8 million distinct CDR3 sequences, of which roughly 49% were detected only once. Jointly, the top ten make up approximately 2.1% of the sample. The specimen was blood. The receptors come from a woman in her thirties or forties in good health.

This chain connects TRBV6-5 to TRBJ1-5; possibly TRBD1 for D (5 bases). The CDR3 sequence is 16 residues long. Trimming removed 2 bases from V and 0 bases from J, with 11 bases in between. The germline CDR1 and CDR2 sequences are MNHEY and SVGAGI. The CDR3 loop is CASSYGTLGSNQPQHF. CDR3 DNA: TGTGCCAGCAGTTACGGGACCCTGGGTAGCAATCAGCCCCAGCATTTT.

Here the CDR3 reads CASSPTPGQGGEKLFF. The CDR3 DNA reads TGTGCCAGCAGTCCCACGCCGGGACAGGGAGGTGAAAAACTGTTTTTT. The J gene is TRBJ1-4, the V gene TRBV6-5; 9 bases line up with TRBD1. Germline trimming cut 5 bases from V and 7 bases from J; bases unmatched to any gene: 11. The CDR3 loop spans 16 amino acids. Germline V lookup: CDR1 MNHEY, CDR2 SVGAGI.

This rearrangement joins TRBV12-3 or TRBV12-4 to TRBJ1-1; a possible D gene is TRBD1 (5 bases). V lost 2 bases and J 11 bases, leaving 21 bases between the germline ends. The CDR3 runs 15 residues. The CDR3 sequence is CASSLNGGLGGGAFF. CDR3 in DNA: TGTGCCAGCAGTTTAAACGGAGGGCTCGGGGGAGGGGCTTTCTTT.

This rearrangement joins TRBV6-2 or TRBV6-3 to TRBJ2-1; TRBD2 matches at 11 bases. The CDR3 runs to 15 residues. The V gene's germline CDR1 is MNHEY and CDR2 SVGEGT. V lost 2 bases to trimming and J lost 13 bases; unmatched junction nucleotides: 10. CDR3 sequence (DNA): TGTGCCAGCAGTTACCGCGGGACTAGCGGTGAGACCCAGTTCTTC. Amino acid sequence: CASSYRGTSGETQFF.

The rearrangement links TRBV29-1 to TRBJ2-1, with 8 bases that match TRBD2. V was pared by 6 bases and J by 2 bases, with 9 bases of the junction left unmatched. Germline assignment: CDR1 SQVTM and CDR2 ANQGSEA. This CDR3 comprises 15 residues. The chain's CDR3 is CSVAPGLGTYNEQFF. CDR3 DNA: TGCAGCGTGGCCCCGGGACTAGGAACCTACAATGAGCAGTTCTTC.

This clonotype came up a few times. This chain connects TRBV20-1 to TRBJ2-7; 7 positions match TRBD1. The CDR3 has 12 residues. The V and J ends lost 8 bases and 0 bases, in that order; junction bases with no gene match: 4. Germline-derived CDR1 and CDR2 are DFQATT and SNEGSKA (reference sequence). DNA for the CDR3: TGCAGTCCACAGGGGATCTCCTACGAGCAGTACTTC. Protein sequence: CSPQGISYEQYF.

J is TRBJ2-1 and V is TRBV4-3, with unresolved D. The CDR3 contains 17 residues. The V end was cut by 3 bases, the J end by 0 bases, with 15 bases between. In germline, CDR1 is LGHNA, CDR2 YSLEER. CDR3: CASSQQVTQYSYNEQFF. The CDR3 coding sequence is TGCGCCAGCAGCCAGCAGGTGACACAATACTCCTACAATGAGCAGTTCTTC.

This clonotype was counted only a few times. The gene calls are TRBV10-3 and TRBJ1-5, with 7 bases fitting TRBD1. CDR1 is ENHRY and CDR2 is SYGVKD in the germline V gene. The CDR3 sequence is 14 residues long. J lost 2 bases, V lost 6 bases, and 4 bases had no gene match. The CDR3 DNA is TGTGCCATCAGGGACGGACAGGGCAATCAGCCCCAGCATTTT. It yields the protein CAIRDGQGNQPQHF.

In its sample, this clonotype was seen a few times. V gene TRBV12-3 or TRBV12-4 combines with J gene TRBJ2-1; TRBD1 matches 9 bases. The CDR3 loop spans 14 amino acids. V lost 6 bases, J lost 6 bases, and 6 bases stayed unmatched. The CDR3 loop is CASSIRTGANEQFF. The CDR3 nucleotides read TGTGCCAGCAGCATTAGGACAGGGGCCAATGAGCAGTTCTTC.

This clonotype was picked up a small number of times. The chain combines TRBV18 with TRBJ2-4; 8 bases are shared with TRBD1. The J call is doubtful: the DNA matches TRBJ2-7 better. The CDR3 is made up of 15 amino acids. CDR1 KGHSH and CDR2 LQKENI come from the germline V gene. CDR3 protein: CASSPGQGSVSEQYF. DNA for the CDR3: TGTGCCAGCTCACCTGGACAGGGAAGTGTAAGCGAGCAGTACTTC.

The genes are TRBV27 and TRBJ2-3, with D unclear. CDR3 size: 14 residues. Trimming left V 5 bases short and J 4 bases short, with 13 bases between. The germline V gene encodes CDR1 MNHEY and CDR2 SMNVEV (reference sequence). CDR3 nucleotide sequence: TGTGCCAGCAGTCCAAATTCCGGTCCAGATACGCAGTATTTT. This gives the protein CASSPNSGPDTQYF.

The V and J genes are TRBV18 and TRBJ2-7, with D perhaps TRBD2 (5 bases). This CDR3 spans 15 amino acids. The germline CDR1 and CDR2 sequences are KGHSH and LQKENI. Trimming removed 3 bases from V and 6 bases from J, with 18 bases in between. Here the CDR3 reads CASSPGNTLRGEQYF. CDR3 nucleotide sequence: TGTGCCAGCTCACCCGGGAACACCCTTCGAGGCGAGCAGTACTTC.

The V gene is TRBV7-2, the J gene TRBJ1-1; tentative D call: TRBD1 (6 bases). V was cut by 4 bases and J by 4 bases, with 13 bases left in between. Germline values: CDR1 SGHTA, CDR2 FQGNSA. The CDR3 has 14 amino acids. The CDR3 DNA reads as TGTGCCAGCAGCTCACACAGGGTACCCACTGAAGCTTTCTTT. Protein: CASSSHRVPTEAFF.

The chain is built from TRBV20-1 and TRBJ2-7; 14 nucleotides align to TRBD2. This CDR3 comprises 14 residues. The trim removed 7 bases at V and 6 bases at J, leaving 8 bases unmatched. The germline V gene encodes CDR1 DFQATT and CDR2 SNEGSKA (reference sequence). The CDR3 sequence: CSGVSGLAGVEQYF. CDR3 coding DNA: TGCAGTGGTGTATCGGGACTAGCGGGAGTCGAGCAGTACTTC.

V and J are TRBV6-6 and TRBJ1-2; 10 nucleotides agree with TRBD1. Germline V gene lookup returns CDR1 MNHNY and CDR2 SVGAGI (reference sequence). V lost 5 bases and J lost 8; bases outside the gene matches: 14. This CDR3 region has 16 residues. CDR3 bases: TGTGCCAGCAGTCCCCGCGGGACAGGGGTTTTACAGGGCTACACCTTC. Encoded protein: CASSPRGTGVLQGYTF.

This clonotype has just one count. This rearrangement joins TRBV25-1 to TRBJ1-2; perhaps TRBD1 as D (6 bases). The V end was cut by 2 bases, the J end by 0 bases, with 13 bases between. Germline lookup yields CDR1 MGHDK and CDR2 SYGVNS. The CDR3 has 16 residues. In DNA form, the CDR3 reads TGTGCCAGCAGTGAACTGGGGGGCTCAACTAACTATGGCTACACCTTC. It encodes CASSELGGSTNYGYTF.

This clonotype was seen only a few times. The V call is TRBV9, the J call TRBJ2-5, with D unclear. The end of the DNA fits TRBJ2-7 better, so the J call may be wrong. The CDR3 length is 16 residues. Germline V lookup: CDR1 SGDLS, CDR2 YYNGEE. The CDR3: CASSVSHGVVSYEQYF. The CDR3 bases are TGTGCCAGCAGCGTATCTCATGGGGTTGTGTCTTACGAGCAGTACTTC.

The rearrangement links TRBV7-2 to TRBJ1-5, with 8 bases that match TRBD1. After removal of 5 bases from V and 4 bases from J, the junction contained 4 bases not matched to a gene. The CDR3 has 14 amino acids. Germline lookup yields CDR1 SGHTA and CDR2 FQGNSA. The CDR3: CASSPQGENQPQHF. CDR3 DNA: TGTGCCAGCAGCCCACAGGGGGAGAATCAGCCCCAGCATTTT.

The chain joins TRBV15 to TRBJ2-5; weak D call: TRBD1 (6 bases). V lost 2 bases, J lost 2 bases, and 12 bases lay in between. The CDR3 is 15 residues long. The germline gives CDR1 LNHNV, CDR2 YYDKDF (reference sequence). The CDR3 spells CATSRRGTGQETQYF. DNA of the CDR3: TGTGCCACCAGCAGACGGGGAACAGGGCAAGAGACCCAGTACTTC.

This clonotype was counted between two and nine times. The rearrangement links TRBV24-1 to TRBJ2-1; D not resolved. Germline CDR1 reads KGHDR; CDR2 reads SFDVKD. With 5 bases removed from V and 4 bases from J, the gap between germline ends came to 8 bases. The CDR3 contains 13 residues. In nucleotides, the CDR3 is TGTGCCACCAGTGGACCAAATTACAATGAGCAGTTCTTC. Translated: CATSGPNYNEQFF.

This clonotype was observed a handful of times. The CDR3 sequence: CSVSRQGRSETQYF. The CDR3 nucleotides are TGCAGCGTTAGCCGACAGGGGCGATCGGAGACCCAGTACTTC. The V gene is TRBV29-1, the J gene TRBJ2-5; 8 nucleotides align to TRBD1. This CDR3 has 14 residues. The germline CDR1 and CDR2 sequences are SQVTM and ANQGSEA. Trimming took 5 bases from V and 5 from J; bases not matched to a gene: 10.

The genes are TRBV25-1 and TRBJ2-6, with D unclear. Between the trimmed V and J ends, which lost 3 bases and 0 bases, there was a span of 15 bases. Germline lookup yields CDR1 MGHDK and CDR2 SYGVNS. The CDR3 runs to 18 residues. The CDR3 sequence: CASSDEVRSLSGANVLTF. Here the CDR3 DNA reads TGTGCCAGCAGTGATGAGGTCAGATCGCTCTCTGGGGCCAACGTCCTGACTTTC.